The rows below give T cell receptor beta chains drawn from one sample of a study of shared clonotypes between healthy human individuals. Some clones are missing from TCRdb's copy, which holds only in-frame ones; the method was immunoSEQ multiplex PCR. Here the sample spans 2 million to 2.5 million clones, approximately 95% being singletons. Sequences were obtained from naive CD4+ T cells from PBMCs. Receptors originate from a young man in good health. Some clones in this sample may be carry-over from other donors' samples. Both conserved end residues are part of each CDR3. Fields, in order: clone size, V gene, J gene, D gene, CDR3 protein, CDR3 DNA. The D gene is left open where the match is weak. Clone size appears in some rows only: once, few, many, or a class for an expanded clone.

clone size: NA
V gene: TRBV30
J gene: TRBJ1-1
D gene: NA
CDR3 protein: CAWSKGYGTEAFF
CDR3 DNA: TGTGCCTGGAGTAAAGGGTATGGCACTGAAGCTTTCTTT

clone size: NA
V gene: TRBV29-1
J gene: TRBJ2-3
D gene: NA
CDR3 protein: CSVRADSTDTQYF
CDR3 DNA: TGCAGCGTCAGAGCAGACAGCACAGATACGCAGTATTTT

clone size: NA
V gene: TRBV6-1
J gene: TRBJ2-7
D gene: TRBD2
CDR3 protein: CASSTQAGGPYEQYF
CDR3 DNA: TGTGCCAGCAGTACCCAAGCGGGAGGGCCCTACGAGCAGTACTTC

clone size: NA
V gene: TRBV5-1
J gene: TRBJ2-6
D gene: NA
CDR3 protein: CASSLGPPGPLRAANVLTF
CDR3 DNA: TGCGCCAGCAGCTTGGGTCCCCCGGGGCCCTTACGGGCGGCCAACGTCCTGACTTTC

clone size: NA
V gene: TRBV4-3
J gene: TRBJ2-2
D gene: TRBD2
CDR3 protein: CASSLLAGGQDTGELFF
CDR3 DNA: TGCGCCAGCAGCCTGCTAGCGGGAGGGCAGGACACCGGGGAGCTGTTTTTT

clone size: once
V gene: TRBV28
J gene: TRBJ2-7
D gene: TRBD2
CDR3 protein: CASSLPSGGGDEQYF
CDR3 DNA: TGTGCCAGCAGTCTACCCTCGGGGGGAGGCGACGAGCAGTACTTC

clone size: NA
V gene: TRBV7-2
J gene: TRBJ2-1
D gene: NA
CDR3 protein: CASSLDGAARNEQFF
CDR3 DNA: TGTGCCAGCAGCTTAGACGGGGCGGCACGCAATGAGCAGTTCTTC

clone size: NA
V gene: TRBV7-2
J gene: TRBJ2-4
D gene: NA
CDR3 protein: CASSLAASVTLNIQYF
CDR3 DNA: TGTGCCAGCAGCTTAGCGGCATCTGTTACCCTCAACATTCAGTACTTC

clone size: NA
V gene: TRBV2
J gene: TRBJ2-3
D gene: TRBD2
CDR3 protein: CASSVWFEAGVTDTQYF
CDR3 DNA: TGTGCCAGCAGCGTTTGGTTTGAGGCGGGAGTCACAGATACGCAGTATTTT

clone size: NA
V gene: TRBV27
J gene: TRBJ2-1
D gene: NA
CDR3 protein: CASSRSDNEQFF
CDR3 DNA: TGTGCCAGCAGTCGCAGCGACAATGAGCAGTTCTTC

clone size: NA
V gene: TRBV4-2
J gene: TRBJ2-5
D gene: TRBD1
CDR3 protein: CASGTGTGVQETQYF
CDR3 DNA: TGTGCCAGCGGGACCGGGACAGGCGTCCAAGAGACCCAGTACTTC

clone size: NA
V gene: TRBV10-2
J gene: TRBJ2-7
D gene: TRBD1
CDR3 protein: CASKDTGGPSSYEQYF
CDR3 DNA: TGCGCCAGCAAGGATACAGGGGGTCCGAGCTCCTACGAGCAGTACTTC

clone size: few
V gene: TRBV7-2
J gene: TRBJ1-5
D gene: TRBD1
CDR3 protein: CASSLGTGGFQPQHF
CDR3 DNA: TGTGCCAGCAGCTTAGGGACAGGGGGCTTTCAGCCCCAGCATTTT

clone size: NA
V gene: TRBV9
J gene: TRBJ2-3
D gene: TRBD2
CDR3 protein: CASSVGTSGMTDTQYF
CDR3 DNA: TGTGCCAGCAGCGTCGGGACTAGCGGGATGACAGATACGCAGTATTTT

clone size: NA
V gene: TRBV5-1
J gene: TRBJ2-1
D gene: TRBD2
CDR3 protein: CASQSGAEGYNEQFF
CDR3 DNA: TGCGCCAGCCAAAGCGGGGCGGAAGGCTACAATGAGCAGTTCTTC

clone size: NA
V gene: TRBV5-1
J gene: TRBJ2-3
D gene: TRBD2
CDR3 protein: CASSLEPGGPWTDTQYF
CDR3 DNA: TGCGCCAGCAGCTTGGAACCGGGAGGGCCTTGGACAGATACGCAGTATTTT

clone size: NA
V gene: TRBV18
J gene: TRBJ2-1
D gene: NA
CDR3 protein: CASSPPWDGYNEQFF
CDR3 DNA: TGTGCCAGCTCACCACCGTGGGACGGCTACAATGAGCAGTTCTTC

clone size: NA
V gene: TRBV7-8
J gene: TRBJ1-2
D gene: NA
CDR3 protein: CASSSHPKGNYGYTF
CDR3 DNA: TGTGCCAGCAGCTCCCATCCGAAGGGGAACTATGGCTACACCTTC

clone size: NA
V gene: TRBV14
J gene: TRBJ1-2
D gene: TRBD1
CDR3 protein: CASSWDSFYGYTF
CDR3 DNA: TGTGCCAGCAGCTGGGACAGCTTCTATGGCTACACCTTC